One sample yielded the 8 T cell receptor beta chains listed below, sequenced in a study of blood T cell repertoires in COVID-19 (TCRdb year 2020). Library preparation employed the immunoSEQ multiplex PCR assay. The source is immuneACCESS, and TCRdb retained only in-frame sequences with V and J called. Part of the clones is not carried over; for the studies checked, unresolved V genes explain less than half of this, and the remainder is unexplained. The sample table lists about 75,000 clones, around two thirds of them with a count of one. Just over 2.5% of the sample is in the top ten clones. Sequencing input: peripheral blood. The source is a human donor with acute or convalescent COVID-19. The donor label of this sample is uncertain.

This rearrangement joins TRBV5-6 to TRBJ1-1, with 8 bases that match TRBD1. The germline gives CDR1 SGHDT, CDR2 YYEEEE. V was clipped by 4 bases and J by 1 base; unmatched bases: 6. The CDR3 is 15 amino acids. CDR3 residues: CASSRGQVGNTEAFF. The CDR3 coding sequence is TGTGCCAGCAGCCGGGGACAGGTAGGGAACACTGAAGCTTTCTTT.

This chain links TRBV3-1 (or the pseudogene TRBV3-2) with TRBJ1-6; 10 bases align to TRBD1. Germline CDR1 reads LGHDT; CDR2 reads YNNKEL (reference sequence). This CDR3 is 17 amino acids long. The J segment lost 9 bases and the V segment lost 4 bases, leaving 12 bases of the junction unmatched. CDR3 protein: CASSRGTGELSSSPLHF. The CDR3, as DNA: TGTGCCAGCAGCCGCGGGACAGGGGAATTATCGAGTTCACCCCTCCACTTT.

In its sample, this clone was seen a few times. The chain employs TRBV6-5 and TRBJ2-7; TRBD1 matches at 8 bases. This CDR3 comprises 14 residues. Per the germline V gene, CDR1 is MNHEY and CDR2 is SVGAGI. With V trimmed by 4 bases and J by 0 bases, 2 bases remained unmatched. CDR3 protein: CASSSGGASYEQYF. CDR3 DNA sequence: TGTGCCAGCAGTTCAGGGGGCGCCTCCTACGAGCAGTACTTC.

This chain connects TRBV29-1 to TRBJ2-7; D possibly corresponds to TRBD2 (6 bases). Trimming stripped 5 bases from V and 5 bases from J, with 13 bases between. From germline, CDR1 is SQVTM and CDR2 ANQGSEA. The CDR3 covers 12 residues. The CDR3 region has the DNA TGCAGCGTTCAACCGGGACTCCACGAGCAGTACTTC. Its translation: CSVQPGLHEQYF.

The V gene is TRBV7-6, the J gene TRBJ2-7; D remains ambiguous. V dropped 5 bases and J dropped 2 bases, with 13 bases sitting between them. Per the germline V gene, CDR1 is SGHVS and CDR2 is FNYEAQ. The length of the CDR3 is 14 residues. The CDR3 DNA reads TGTGCCAGCAGCACCCCAGCGAAACCCTACGAGCAGTACTTC. It specifies CASSTPAKPYEQYF.

The V and J genes are TRBV30 and TRBJ1-2, with D maybe TRBD1 (6 bases). V dropped 5 bases and J dropped 4 bases, with 20 bases sitting between them. The CDR3 runs to 15 residues. CDR1 is GTSNPN, CDR2 SVGIG, per germline (reference sequence). CDR3 DNA sequence: TGTGCCTGGGGGTCACAGGGATTCGGTGGCTATGGCTACACCTTC. It codes for CAWGSQGFGGYGYTF.

The rearrangement joins TRBV28 to TRBJ2-7; 13 positions match TRBD2. The CDR3 is 15 residues long. V dropped 6 bases and J dropped 6; count of bases not matched to a gene: 8. Germline CDR1 is MDHEN and CDR2 is SYDVKM. DNA for the CDR3: TGTGCCAGCAGCTTTAGGACTAGCGGGAGCTCCGAGCAGTACTTC. Protein sequence: CASSFRTSGSSEQYF. Looking up the rest from reference TRBV28 and TRBJ2-7 gives the full variable domain: DVKVTQSSRYLVKRTGEKVFLECVQDMDHENMFWYRQDPGLGLRLIYFSYDVKMKEKGDIPEGYSVSREKKERFSLILESASTNQTSMYLCASSFRTSGSSEQYFGPGTRLTVT.

This chain uses TRBV28 with TRBJ1-2, with a weak D call TRBD1 (6 bases). With 6 bases removed from V and 4 bases from J, the gap between germline ends came to 12 bases. The length of the CDR3 is 13 residues. Per germline, CDR1 MDHEN and CDR2 SYDVKM. This chain's CDR3 is CASRSQGTYGYTF. In nucleotides, the CDR3 is TGTGCCAGCAGGTCGCAGGGGACCTATGGCTACACCTTC.